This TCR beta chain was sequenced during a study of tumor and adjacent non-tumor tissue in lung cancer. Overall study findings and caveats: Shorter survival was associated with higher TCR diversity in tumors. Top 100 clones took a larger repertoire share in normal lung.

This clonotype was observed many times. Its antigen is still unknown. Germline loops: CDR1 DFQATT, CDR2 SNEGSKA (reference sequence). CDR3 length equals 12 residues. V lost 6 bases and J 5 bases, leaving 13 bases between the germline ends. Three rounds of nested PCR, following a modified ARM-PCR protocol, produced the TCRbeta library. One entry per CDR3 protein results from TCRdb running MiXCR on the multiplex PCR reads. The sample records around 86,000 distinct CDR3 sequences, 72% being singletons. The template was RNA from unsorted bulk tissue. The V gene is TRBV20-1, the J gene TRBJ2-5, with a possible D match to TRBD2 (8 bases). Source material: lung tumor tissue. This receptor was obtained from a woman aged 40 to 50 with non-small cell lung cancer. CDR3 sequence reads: CSAPGGGETQYF. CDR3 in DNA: TGCAGTGCCCCGGGAGGGGGCGAGACCCAGTACTTC.